The rows below give T cell receptor beta chains drawn from one sample of a study of cytomegalovirus exposure and HLA in healthy donors. The table came from immunoSEQ multiplex PCR; TCRdb's copy has only in-frame clones and leaves some out. This sample's table reports around 100,000 clones. Sequences were obtained from PBMCs. The receptors were gathered from a man between 40 and 49 years old in good health and CMV-seronegative. Each CDR3 is given with its conserved first and last residue. A D gene is named only where the DNA matches it firmly.

>TRBV27|15|.|TRBJ1-1
CATLPTVNTWNQAFF
TGTGCCACCCTACCGACAGTGAACACGTGGAACCAAGCTTTCTTT
>TRBV27|12|.|TRBJ2-1
CASSTLDGEQFF
TGTGCCAGCAGCACACTAGATGGTGAGCAGTTCTTC
>TRBV5-5|14|.|TRBJ1-1
CASSLYSMNTEAFF
TGTGCCAGCAGCTTGTACAGCATGAACACTGAAGCTTTCTTT
>TRBV7-9|15|.|TRBJ2-2
CASSLGLAKAGELFF
TGTGCCAGCAGCTTAGGTTTAGCGAAGGCCGGGGAGCTATTTTTT
>TRBV19|16|.|TRBJ2-6
CASSIVGGSGANVLTF
TGTGCCAGTAGTATAGTGGGGGGTTCTGGGGCCAACGTCCTGACTTTC
>TRBV7-2|15|.|TRBJ2-1
CASRPQGEAYNEQFF
TGTGCCAGCAGACCCCAGGGTGAAGCATACAATGAGCAGTTCTTC
>TRBV12-5|14|.|TRBJ2-3
CASGPQGITDTQYF
TGTGCTAGTGGTCCCCAGGGGATCACAGATACGCAGTATTTT
>TRBV7-2|17|.|TRBJ2-3
CATSATRAGSSTDTQYF
TGTGCCACCTCAGCTACGCGGGCGGGGAGCAGCACAGATACGCAGTATTTT
>TRBV10-3|18|TRBD2|TRBJ2-7
CAISDPGLRGGFSYEQYF
TGTGCCATCAGTGACCCGGGGTTGCGGGGGGGTTTTTCCTACGAGCAGTACTTC
>TRBV5-1|16|TRBD1|TRBJ1-1
CASRTTVGTGGSEAFF
TGCGCCAGCAGAACTACTGTTGGGACAGGGGGCTCAGAAGCTTTCTTT
>TRBV6-1|14|TRBD1|TRBJ2-1
CATNRDRGFNEQFF
TGTGCCACCAATCGGGACAGGGGATTCAATGAGCAGTTCTTC
>TRBV7-9|15|TRBD2|TRBJ2-7
CASSPPVSGGYEQYF
TGTGCCAGCAGCCCCCCGGTTAGCGGGGGTTACGAGCAGTACTTC
>TRBV7-8|13|TRBD1|TRBJ1-1
CASSSGTGSEAFF
TGTGCCAGCAGTTCCGGGACAGGGTCTGAAGCTTTCTTT
>TRBV7-9|13|.|TRBJ2-5
CASSPRSQETQYF
TGTGCCAGCAGCCCGCGTAGCCAAGAGACCCAGTACTTC
>TRBV6-6|15|.|TRBJ1-5
CASSHGGAGNQPQHF
TGTGCCAGCAGTCACGGGGGGGCTGGCAATCAGCCCCAGCATTTT
>TRBV7-9|15|.|TRBJ2-7
CASSLVIGGFYEQYF
TGTGCCAGCAGCTTAGTGATTGGAGGTTTCTACGAGCAGTACTTC
>TRBV7-2|16|TRBD1|TRBJ1-5
CASSPWGTGSNQPQHF
TGTGCCAGCAGCCCATGGGGGACAGGGAGCAATCAGCCCCAGCATTTT
>TRBV9|14|.|TRBJ2-7
CASSPGASGYEQYF
TGTGCCAGCAGCCCAGGGGCTAGTGGCTACGAGCAGTACTTC
>TRBV19|14|.|TRBJ1-3
CASTPGVRENTIYF
TGTGCCAGTACCCCAGGGGTTCGCGAAAACACCATATATTTT
>TRBV6-1|13|TRBD1|TRBJ1-2
CASSGGQGDGYTF
TGTGCCAGCAGTGGGGGACAGGGAGATGGCTACACCTTC
>TRBV7-2|15|TRBD1|TRBJ1-2
CASSLAGQGATGYTF
TGTGCCAGCAGCTTAGCTGGACAGGGGGCTACTGGCTACACCTTC
>TRBV7-2|16|.|TRBJ1-4
CASSLVTGTTNEKLFF
TGTGCCAGCAGCTTAGTCACAGGGACAACTAATGAAAAACTGTTTTTT
>TRBV27|15|TRBD1|TRBJ2-7
CASSPPTGGGYEQYF
TGTGCCAGCAGTCCTCCGACAGGGGGAGGGTACGAGCAGTACTTC
>TRBV27|13|.|TRBJ1-1
CASRHRVDTEAFF
TGTGCCAGCAGGCACAGGGTCGACACTGAAGCTTTCTTT
>TRBV27|14|TRBD2|TRBJ2-1
CASSPTAGGLEQFF
TGTGCCAGCAGTCCCACAGCGGGAGGGCTGGAGCAGTTCTTC
>TRBV11-2|13|.|TRBJ2-5
CASSFKGPPSQYF
TGTGCCAGCAGCTTTAAGGGGCCTCCGTCCCAGTACTTC
>TRBV27|14|.|TRBJ2-7
CASSLPDRPYEQYF
TGTGCCAGCAGTTTACCTGACAGGCCCTACGAGCAGTACTTC
>TRBV5-1|14|.|TRBJ2-7
CASTTGPGGYEQYF
TGCGCCAGCACCACGGGGCCCGGGGGTTACGAGCAGTACTTC
>TRBV27|15|TRBD2|TRBJ2-7
CASSLVAGITYEQYF
TGTGCCAGCAGTCTCGTAGCGGGTATTACCTACGAGCAGTACTTC
>TRBV6-5|13|.|TRBJ2-7
CASSYKGAQEQYF
TGTGCCAGCAGTTACAAGGGAGCTCAGGAGCAGTACTTC
>TRBV27|14|TRBD1|TRBJ1-1
CASSRWTGNTEAFF
TGTGCCAGCAGTCGATGGACAGGGAACACTGAAGCTTTCTTT
>TRBV9|15|TRBD1|TRBJ2-5
CASSVRDRGQETQYF
TGTGCCAGCAGCGTCCGGGACAGGGGGCAGGAGACCCAGTACTTC
>TRBV23-1|16|.|TRBJ1-2
CASSQPPQGLNYGYTF
TGCGCCAGCAGTCAACCTCCTCAGGGCCTTAACTATGGCTACACCTTC
>TRBV11-2|15|TRBD1|TRBJ2-3
CASSLVGGNTDTQYF
TGTGCCAGCAGCTTAGTAGGGGGCAACACAGATACGCAGTATTTT
>TRBV19|18|TRBD2|TRBJ2-3
CASRQLAGIGIGTDTQYF
TGTGCCAGTAGACAGCTAGCGGGAATTGGCATCGGCACAGATACGCAGTATTTT
>TRBV28|17|TRBD1|TRBJ1-3
CASSYSGQTKTGNTIYF
TGTGCCAGCAGTTACTCGGGACAGACAAAAACTGGAAACACCATATATTTT
>TRBV7-2|17|TRBD2|TRBJ2-1
CASSSPWREARGNEQFF
TGTGCCAGCAGCTCGCCATGGCGGGAGGCCCGAGGCAATGAGCAGTTCTTC
>TRBV4-3|18|TRBD2|TRBJ2-2
CASSPEGLAGANTGELFF
TGCGCCAGCAGCCCGGAGGGACTAGCGGGCGCGAACACCGGGGAGCTGTTTTTT
>TRBV18|15|.|TRBJ1-1
CASSQPLDGMTEAFF
TGTGCCAGCTCCCAACCCTTGGACGGGATGACTGAAGCTTTCTTT